A selection of T cell receptor beta chains follows, all from one sample in a study of blood T cell repertoires in COVID-19. Libraries were prepared by immunoSEQ multiplex PCR; TCRdb keeps only in-frame clonotypes and omits some of them. This table holds roughly 57,000 clones, about nine tenths found once. The specimen sequenced was peripheral blood. All receptors come from a man of 80 years or more with acute or convalescent COVID-19. Each CDR3 is given with its conserved first and last residue. Fields, in order: CDR3 protein, CDR3 DNA, D gene, J gene, clone size, V gene. D genes are given only for firm matches. Part of the rows lack a size; the others show once, few, many or a class for expanded clones.

CASKVGEVTDTQYF | TGTGCCAGCAAGGTGGGGGAGGTAACAGATACGCAGTATTTT | . | TRBJ2-3 | . | TRBV2
CASSWTGGYEQYF | TGTGCCAGTAGTTGGACAGGGGGTTACGAGCAGTACTTC | TRBD1 | TRBJ2-7 | . | TRBV19
CASSQVTDSYEQYF | TGTGCCAGCAGCCAAGTAACAGACTCCTACGAGCAGTACTTC | . | TRBJ2-7 | . | TRBV3-1/TRBV3-2
CASSLQGSDSPLHF | TGTGCCAGCAGCCTCCAGGGTAGTGATTCACCCCTCCACTTT | . | TRBJ1-6 | . | TRBV7-9
CASSETPPVGGLRQETQYF | TGTGCCAGCAGTGAAACCCCCCCGGTTGGAGGATTAAGGCAAGAGACCCAGTACTTC | . | TRBJ2-5 | . | TRBV2
CAISQGASSPLHF | TGTGCCATCAGTCAGGGGGCGAGTTCACCCCTCCACTTT | TRBD1 | TRBJ1-6 | . | TRBV10-3
CASSSGQGDTEAFF | TGTGCCAGCAGCTCCGGACAGGGGGACACTGAAGCTTTCTTT | TRBD1 | TRBJ1-1 | . | TRBV5-5
CASSFAGATTEAFF | TGTGCCAGCAGCTTTGCGGGGGCGACCACTGAAGCTTTCTTT | . | TRBJ1-1 | . | TRBV7-9
CASSQAGLGQPQHF | TGTGCCAGCAGCCAAGCAGGGCTCGGTCAGCCCCAGCATTTT | . | TRBJ1-5 | . | TRBV14
CASTDGAGQETQYF | TGTGCCAGCACCGATGGGGCAGGTCAAGAGACCCAGTACTTC | . | TRBJ2-5 | . | TRBV2
CATSDRTGGHGELFF | TGTGCCACCAGTGACCGGACAGGGGGCCACGGGGAGCTGTTTTTT | TRBD1 | TRBJ2-2 | . | TRBV24-1
CASSPTVAGANVLTF | TGTGCCAGCAGCCCCACGGTAGCTGGGGCCAACGTCCTGACTTTC | . | TRBJ2-6 | . | TRBV3-1/TRBV3-2
CATSAPDRGDNQPQHF | TGTGCCACCAGTGCACCTGACAGGGGGGACAATCAGCCCCAGCATTTT | TRBD1 | TRBJ1-5 | few | TRBV24-1
CASSTGTGGEWDTQYF | TGTGCCAGCAGCACGGGGACAGGGGGCGAGTGGGATACGCAGTATTTT | TRBD1 | TRBJ2-3 | . | TRBV7-6
CASSQDLGQGGTEAFF | TGTGCCAGCAGCCAGGACCTTGGACAGGGCGGAACTGAAGCTTTCTTT | TRBD1 | TRBJ1-1 | . | TRBV4-2
CAIRDASGGKDEQFF | TGTGCCATCAGGGACGCTAGCGGGGGGAAGGATGAGCAGTTCTTC | TRBD2 | TRBJ2-1 | once | TRBV10-3
CASSAPNRPETQYF | TGTGCCAGCAGCGCCCCAAACAGACCAGAGACCCAGTACTTC | . | TRBJ2-5 | once | TRBV28
CASTEQGTEAFF | TGTGCCAGCACTGAACAGGGCACTGAAGCTTTCTTT | . | TRBJ1-1 | . | TRBV2
CAIRLETGETQYF | TGTGCCATCAGACTGGAAACGGGGGAGACCCAGTACTTC | . | TRBJ2-5 | . | TRBV10-3
CASSLGTANTEAFF | TGTGCCAGCAGCTTAGGGACAGCGAACACTGAAGCTTTCTTT | TRBD1 | TRBJ1-1 | . | TRBV7-3
CASSYEGTGTDTQYF | TGTGCCAGCAGTTACGAGGGTACCGGCACAGATACGCAGTATTTT | . | TRBJ2-3 | . | TRBV6-2/TRBV6-3
CASSVDRWYEQYF | TGTGCCAGTAGTGTGGACAGATGGTACGAGCAGTACTTC | . | TRBJ2-7 | few | TRBV19
CASSVGGPEAKNIQYF | TGTGCCAGCAGCGTAGGGGGCCCCGAAGCCAAAAACATTCAGTACTTC | . | TRBJ2-4 | . | TRBV9
CATSDPKTSGGPWGTQYF | TGTGCCACCAGTGATCCTAAGACTAGCGGGGGGCCTTGGGGGACCCAGTACTTC | TRBD2 | TRBJ2-5 | once | TRBV24-1
CAWSVEADYGYTF | TGTGCCTGGAGTGTTGAGGCAGACTATGGCTACACCTTC | . | TRBJ1-2 | . | TRBV30
CASSPKAILGGLLTEAFF | TGTGCCAGCAGCCCGAAGGCCATTTTGGGGGGGCTGTTGACTGAAGCTTTCTTT | . | TRBJ1-1 | once | TRBV7-9
CASSEGLVAGVYGYTF | TGTGCCAGCAGTGAAGGGTTAGTTGCAGGGGTCTATGGCTACACCTTC | . | TRBJ1-2 | . | TRBV6-1
CSARGGQETQYF | TGCAGCGCCCGGGGGGGGCAAGAGACCCAGTACTTC | TRBD2 | TRBJ2-5 | . | TRBV29-1
CASSMGGRNEKLFF | TGCGCCAGCAGCATGGGGGGCCGTAATGAAAAACTGTTTTTT | . | TRBJ1-4 | . | TRBV5-1
CASSESGAGALNTEAFF | TGTGCCAGCAGTGAGTCCGGAGCAGGGGCTCTGAACACTGAAGCTTTCTTT | . | TRBJ1-1 | . | TRBV2
CAWRTDMNTEAFF | TGTGCCTGGAGGACCGACATGAACACTGAAGCTTTCTTT | . | TRBJ1-1 | . | TRBV30
CAISVGGESETQYF | TGTGCCATCAGTGTTGGGGGGGAGAGTGAGACCCAGTACTTC | TRBD2 | TRBJ2-5 | . | TRBV10-3
CASSAPGRGDYNEQFF | TGTGCCAGCAGCGCTCCCGGGCGGGGGGACTACAATGAGCAGTTCTTC | TRBD2 | TRBJ2-1 | . | TRBV9
CASSQRGQDHNYGYTF | TGTGCCAGCAGCCAACGCGGACAGGACCATAACTATGGCTACACCTTC | TRBD1 | TRBJ1-2 | . | TRBV14
CAWSVLPGVGYTF | TGTGCCTGGAGTGTCCTCCCAGGGGTCGGCTACACCTTC | . | TRBJ1-2 | . | TRBV30
CASSLGGPETQYF | TGTGCCAGTAGTTTAGGGGGGCCAGAGACCCAGTACTTC | . | TRBJ2-5 | . | TRBV19
CASSLGIWRTSGVYNEQFF | TGCGCCAGCAGCTTGGGCATATGGCGGACTAGCGGGGTGTACAATGAGCAGTTCTTC | TRBD2 | TRBJ2-1 | . | TRBV5-1
CASSLSGATQETQYF | TGCGCCAGCAGCTTGAGCGGGGCCACTCAAGAGACCCAGTACTTC | TRBD2 | TRBJ2-5 | once | TRBV5-1
CASSTQTGGEETQYF | TGTGCCAGCAGCACCCAGACAGGGGGTGAGGAGACCCAGTACTTC | TRBD1 | TRBJ2-5 | . | TRBV7-2
CASSRTGGETQYF | TGTGCCAGCAGTAGGACAGGGGGCGAGACCCAGTACTTC | TRBD1 | TRBJ2-5 | . | TRBV12-3/TRBV12-4
CASSARDFTYEQYF | TGTGCCAGCAGCGCCCGGGACTTCACCTACGAGCAGTACTTC | . | TRBJ2-7 | . | TRBV7-2
CASSRGPGGETQYF | TGTGCCAGCAGCCGCGGACCGGGGGGGGAGACCCAGTACTTC | TRBD2 | TRBJ2-5 | . | TRBV5-4
CASSEQETQYF | TGCGCCAGCAGCGAGCAAGAGACCCAGTACTTC | . | TRBJ2-5 | . | TRBV5-1
CASSSVGGATDTQYF | TGTGCCAGCAGCTCTGTAGGGGGGGCCACAGATACGCAGTATTTT | . | TRBJ2-3 | . | TRBV5-5
CASSTGQGRSNQPQHF | TGTGCCAGCAGCACCGGACAGGGGAGAAGCAATCAGCCCCAGCATTTT | TRBD1 | TRBJ1-5 | . | TRBV6-6
CATSDLGGGISGELFF | TGTGCCACCAGTGATTTGGGGGGGGGCATCTCCGGGGAGCTGTTTTTT | . | TRBJ2-2 | . | TRBV24-1
CASSDRDRRETQYF | TGTGCCAGCAGCGACCGGGACAGAAGAGAGACCCAGTACTTC | TRBD1 | TRBJ2-5 | . | TRBV5-4
CASSSRLRNTIYF | TGTGCCAGCAGCTCTCGACTGCGAAACACCATATATTTT | . | TRBJ1-3 | . | TRBV7-2
CASTNTMSLSEAFF | TGTGCCAGCACGAATACCATGTCTCTCAGTGAAGCTTTCTTT | . | TRBJ1-1 | . | TRBV28
CASSLRASGGADQETQYF | TGTGCCAGCAGCTTAAGGGCTAGCGGGGGGGCCGACCAAGAGACCCAGTACTTC | TRBD2 | TRBJ2-5 | . | TRBV7-3
CASSPQRGGAGELFF | TGTGCCAGTAGTCCTCAGCGGGGGGGCGCCGGGGAGCTGTTTTTT | TRBD2 | TRBJ2-2 | . | TRBV19
CASSSPTGVYNSPLHF | TGTGCCAGCAGTTCACCGACAGGCGTCTATAATTCACCCCTCCACTTT | . | TRBJ1-6 | . | TRBV27